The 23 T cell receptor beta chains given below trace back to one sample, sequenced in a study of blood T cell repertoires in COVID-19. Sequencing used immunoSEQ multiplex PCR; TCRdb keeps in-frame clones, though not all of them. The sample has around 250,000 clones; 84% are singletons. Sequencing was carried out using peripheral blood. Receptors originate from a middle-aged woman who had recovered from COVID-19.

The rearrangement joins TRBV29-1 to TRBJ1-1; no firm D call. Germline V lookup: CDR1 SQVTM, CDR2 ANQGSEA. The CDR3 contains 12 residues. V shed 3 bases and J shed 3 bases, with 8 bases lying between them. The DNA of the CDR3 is TGCAGCGTTGATAGTTCTGACACTGAAGCTTTCTTT. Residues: CSVDSSDTEAFF. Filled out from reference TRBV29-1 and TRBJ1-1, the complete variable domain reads SAVISQKPSRDICQRGTSLTIQCQVDSQVTMMFWYRQQPGQSLTLIATANQGSEATYESGFVIDKFPISRPNLTFSTLTVSNMSPEDSSIYLCSVDSSDTEAFFGQGTRLTVV.

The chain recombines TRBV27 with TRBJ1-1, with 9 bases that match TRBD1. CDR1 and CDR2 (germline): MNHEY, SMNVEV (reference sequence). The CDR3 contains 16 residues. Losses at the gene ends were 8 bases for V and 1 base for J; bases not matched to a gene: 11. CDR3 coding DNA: TGTGCCAGCTGGACCGGCATACAGGGGGCGAACACTGAAGCTTTCTTT. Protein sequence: CASWTGIQGANTEAFF.

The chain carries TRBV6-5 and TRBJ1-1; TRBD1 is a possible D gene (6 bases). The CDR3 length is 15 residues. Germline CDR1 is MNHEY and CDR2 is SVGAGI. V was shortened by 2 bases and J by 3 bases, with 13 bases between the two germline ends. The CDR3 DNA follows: TGTGCCAGCAGTTACAAACAGGGTGTGCACACTGAAGCTTTCTTT. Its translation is CASSYKQGVHTEAFF.

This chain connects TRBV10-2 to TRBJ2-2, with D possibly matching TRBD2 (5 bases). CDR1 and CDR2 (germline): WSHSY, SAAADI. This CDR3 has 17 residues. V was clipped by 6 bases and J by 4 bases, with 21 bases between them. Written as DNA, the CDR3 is TGCGCCAGCAGCCGACCACTAGAGGCGAGGCTCACCGGGGAGCTGTTTTTT. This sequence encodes CASSRPLEARLTGELFF.

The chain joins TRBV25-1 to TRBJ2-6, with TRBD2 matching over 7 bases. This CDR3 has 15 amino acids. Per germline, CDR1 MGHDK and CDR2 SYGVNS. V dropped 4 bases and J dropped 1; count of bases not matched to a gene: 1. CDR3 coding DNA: TGTGCCAGCAGTGGGGGAGGGTCTGGGGCCAACGTCCTGACTTTC. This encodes CASSGGGSGANVLTF. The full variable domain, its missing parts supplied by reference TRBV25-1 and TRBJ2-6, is EADIYQTPRYLVIGTGKKITLECSQTMGHDKMYWYQQDPGMELHLIHYSYGVNSTEKGDLSSESTVSRIRTEHFPLTLESARPSHTSQYLCASSGGGSGANVLTFGAGSRLTVL.

Written as DNA, the CDR3 is TGTGCCAGTAGACAACCGGGACAGGGGATCTACAATGAGCAGTTCTTC. Translation: CASRQPGQGIYNEQFF. The chain joins TRBV19 to TRBJ2-1; 10 bases map to TRBD1. Germline V lookup: CDR1 LNHDA, CDR2 SQIVND (reference sequence). The CDR3 covers 16 residues. After removal of 6 bases from V and 3 bases from J, the junction contained 8 bases not matched to a gene.

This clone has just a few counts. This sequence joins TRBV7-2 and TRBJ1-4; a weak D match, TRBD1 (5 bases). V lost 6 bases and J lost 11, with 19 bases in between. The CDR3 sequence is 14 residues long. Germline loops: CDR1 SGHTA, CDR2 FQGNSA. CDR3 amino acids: CASRLQDLRGKLFF. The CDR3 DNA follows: TGTGCCAGCAGGTTACAGGACCTTCGAGGGAAACTGTTTTTT.

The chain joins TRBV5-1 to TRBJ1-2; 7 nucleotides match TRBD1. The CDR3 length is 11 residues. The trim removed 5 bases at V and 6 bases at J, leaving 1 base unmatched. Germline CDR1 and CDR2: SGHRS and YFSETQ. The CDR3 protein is CASRGGDGYTF. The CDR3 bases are TGCGCCAGCAGAGGGGGCGATGGCTACACCTTC.

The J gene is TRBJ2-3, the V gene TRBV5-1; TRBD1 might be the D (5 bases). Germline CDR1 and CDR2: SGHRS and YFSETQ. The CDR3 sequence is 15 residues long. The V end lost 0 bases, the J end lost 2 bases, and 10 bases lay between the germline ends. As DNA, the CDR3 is TGCGCCAGCAGCTTGGATGGACAAGACACAGATACGCAGTATTTT. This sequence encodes CASSLDGQDTDTQYF. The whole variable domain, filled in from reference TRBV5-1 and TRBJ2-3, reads KAGVTQTPRYLIKTRGQQVTLSCSPISGHRSVSWYQQTPGQGLQFLFEYFSETQRNKGNFPGRFSGRQFSNSRSEMNVSTLELGDSALYLCASSLDGQDTDTQYFGPGTRLTVL.

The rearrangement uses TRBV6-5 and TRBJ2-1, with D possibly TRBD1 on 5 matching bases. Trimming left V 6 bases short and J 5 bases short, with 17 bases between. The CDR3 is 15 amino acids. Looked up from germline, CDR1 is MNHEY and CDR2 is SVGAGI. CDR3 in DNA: TGTGCCAGCAGCTATCAGGGTAACCCCAACAATGAGCAGTTCTTC. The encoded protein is CASSYQGNPNNEQFF.

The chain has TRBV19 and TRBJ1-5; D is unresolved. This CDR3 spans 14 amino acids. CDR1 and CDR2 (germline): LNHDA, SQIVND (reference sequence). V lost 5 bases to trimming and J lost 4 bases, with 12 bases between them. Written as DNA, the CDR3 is TGTGCCAGTAGTCCACTTCAAATGAATCAGCCCCAGCATTTT. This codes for CASSPLQMNQPQHF.

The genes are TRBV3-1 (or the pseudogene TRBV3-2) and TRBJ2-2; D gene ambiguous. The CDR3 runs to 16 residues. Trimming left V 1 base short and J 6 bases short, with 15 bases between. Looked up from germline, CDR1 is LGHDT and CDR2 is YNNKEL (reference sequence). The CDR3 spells CASSQGVGGVSGELFF. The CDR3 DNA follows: TGTGCCAGCAGCCAAGGGGTAGGTGGAGTCTCCGGGGAGCTGTTTTTT.

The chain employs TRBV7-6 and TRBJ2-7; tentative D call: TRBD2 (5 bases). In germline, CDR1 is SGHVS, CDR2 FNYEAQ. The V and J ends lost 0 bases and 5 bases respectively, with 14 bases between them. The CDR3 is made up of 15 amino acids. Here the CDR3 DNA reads TGTGCCAGCAGCTTAGCGACCGGGCCCGGGGACGAGCAGTACTTC. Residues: CASSLATGPGDEQYF.

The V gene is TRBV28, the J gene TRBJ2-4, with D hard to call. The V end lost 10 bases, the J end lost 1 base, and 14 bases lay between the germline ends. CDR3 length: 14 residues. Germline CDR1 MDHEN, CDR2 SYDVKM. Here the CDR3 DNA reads TGTGCCACTCGACGGTTCGGGGCCAAAAACATTCAGTACTTC. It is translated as CATRRFGAKNIQYF.

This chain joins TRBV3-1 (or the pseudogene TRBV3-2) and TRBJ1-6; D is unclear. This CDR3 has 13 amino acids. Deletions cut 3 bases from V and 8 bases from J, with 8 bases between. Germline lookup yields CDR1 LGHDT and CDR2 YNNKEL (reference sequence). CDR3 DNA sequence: TGTGCCAGCAGCCAGTCCGGGGATTCACCCCTCCACTTT. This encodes CASSQSGDSPLHF.

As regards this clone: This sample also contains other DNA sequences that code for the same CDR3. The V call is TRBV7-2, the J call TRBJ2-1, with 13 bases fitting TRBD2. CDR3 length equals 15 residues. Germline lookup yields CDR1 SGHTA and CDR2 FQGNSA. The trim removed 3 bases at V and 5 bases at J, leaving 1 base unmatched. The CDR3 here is CASSLGLAGNNEQFF. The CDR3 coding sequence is TGTGCCAGCAGCTTGGGACTAGCGGGAAACAATGAGCAGTTCTTC.

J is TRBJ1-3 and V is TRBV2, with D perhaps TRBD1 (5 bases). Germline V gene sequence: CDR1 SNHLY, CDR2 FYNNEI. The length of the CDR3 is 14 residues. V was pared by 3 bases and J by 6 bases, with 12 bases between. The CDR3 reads CASSDWQGENTIYF. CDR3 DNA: TGTGCCAGCAGTGACTGGCAGGGCGAAAACACCATATATTTT.

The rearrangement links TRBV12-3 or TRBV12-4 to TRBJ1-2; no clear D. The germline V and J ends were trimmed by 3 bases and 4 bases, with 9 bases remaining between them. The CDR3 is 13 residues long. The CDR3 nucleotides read TGTGCCAGCAGTTTGACCACAGCCTATGGCTACACCTTC. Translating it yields CASSLTTAYGYTF.

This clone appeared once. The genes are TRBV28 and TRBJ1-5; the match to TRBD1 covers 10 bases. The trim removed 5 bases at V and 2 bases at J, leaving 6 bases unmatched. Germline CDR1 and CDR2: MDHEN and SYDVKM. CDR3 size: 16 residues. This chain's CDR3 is CASSETGGRGNQPQHF. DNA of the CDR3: TGTGCCAGCAGTGAGACAGGGGGCAGAGGCAATCAGCCCCAGCATTTT.

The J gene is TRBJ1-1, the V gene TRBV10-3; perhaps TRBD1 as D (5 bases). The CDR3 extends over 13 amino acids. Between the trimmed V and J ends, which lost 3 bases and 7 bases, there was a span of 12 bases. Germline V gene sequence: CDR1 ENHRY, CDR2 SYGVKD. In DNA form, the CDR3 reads TGTGCCATCAGTGATGGGGCCGCGCTTGAAGCTTTCTTT. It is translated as CAISDGAALEAFF.

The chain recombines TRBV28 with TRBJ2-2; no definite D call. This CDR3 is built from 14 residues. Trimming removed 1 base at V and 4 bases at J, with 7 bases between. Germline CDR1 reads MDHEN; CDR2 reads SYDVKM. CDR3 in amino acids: CASSLLDFTGELFF. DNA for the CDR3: TGTGCCAGCAGTTTATTAGATTTCACCGGGGAGCTGTTTTTT.

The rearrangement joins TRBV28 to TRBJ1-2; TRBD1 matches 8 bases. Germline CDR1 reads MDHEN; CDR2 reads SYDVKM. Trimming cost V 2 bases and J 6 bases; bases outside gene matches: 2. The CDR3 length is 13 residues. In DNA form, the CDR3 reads TGTGCCAGCAGTTTAGGACAGGGTGATGGCTACACCTTC. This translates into CASSLGQGDGYTF.

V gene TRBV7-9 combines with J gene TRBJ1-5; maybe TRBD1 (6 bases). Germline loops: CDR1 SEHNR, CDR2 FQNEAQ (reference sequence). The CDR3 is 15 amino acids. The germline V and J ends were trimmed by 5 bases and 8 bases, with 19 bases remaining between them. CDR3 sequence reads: CASSPGGGLTEPQHF. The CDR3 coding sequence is TGTGCCAGCAGCCCGGGAGGGGGTTTGACGGAGCCCCAGCATTTT.